This T cell receptor beta chain was obtained from a study of shared clonotypes between healthy human individuals. Study context: Sampling drew on donors who were a couple of women and a few men aged 18 to 49.

Whole-study findings and limits: Memory subsets generally showed smaller estimated richness than naive subsets did.

From germline, CDR1 is MDHEN and CDR2 SYDVKM. Trimming removed 5 bases at V and 4 bases at J, with 15 bases between. The CDR3 loop spans 14 amino acids. On this clone itself: Its target is unknown.

An assay was performed, and its level was deep. Generated by immunoSEQ multiplex PCR, the TCRdb table keeps only in-frame clones and is missing some. This sample yields under 200,000 clones, of which about 93% are seen a single time; 0.067% belongs to the top ten. The TCR sequence derives from a woman in her thirties in good health. The V and J genes are TRBV28 and TRBJ2-7, with D uncertain. The sample was naive CD4+ T cells sorted from blood. Sample subset: CD45RA+ positively selected. The CDR3 DNA reads TGTGCCAGCAGTCCCCTCGAGCGTATTTACGAGCAGTACTTC. This sequence encodes CASSPLERIYEQYF.